Shown below are 2 T cell receptor beta chains from a single sample sequenced in a study of cytomegalovirus exposure and HLA in healthy donors. Vbeta (60) and Jbeta (13) primers were used in the PCR. Here immunoSEQ multiplex PCR was the method, and the copy in TCRdb shows in-frame clones only, minus some. This table holds roughly 170,000 clones, more than 80% found once. Source material: PBMCs. These receptors were obtained from a boy between 10 and 17 years old in good health and CMV-seronegative.

This clone was seen a single time. The chain links TRBV2 to TRBJ2-7, with 7 positions matching TRBD2. V dropped 11 bases and J dropped 1; count of bases not matched to a gene: 11. CDR1 is SNHLY, CDR2 FYNNEI, per germline. This CDR3 contains 14 residues. CDR3 in DNA: TGTGCCTCCCGAAGGGGCGGGGGTTCCTACGAGCAGTACTTC. Its protein is CASRRGGGSYEQYF.

This chain links TRBV10-2 with TRBJ1-2; 8 nucleotides match TRBD1. Germline V CDR1 and CDR2: WSHSY, SAAADI. CDR3 length equals 17 residues. Trimming took 2 bases from V and 3 from J; bases not matched to a gene: 11. CDR3 region: CASSEIPRTGSHYGYTF. DNA of the CDR3: TGCGCCAGCAGTGAGATTCCTAGGACAGGGAGTCACTATGGCTACACCTTC.